The source of this T cell receptor (beta chain) is a study of tumor and adjacent non-tumor tissue in lung cancer. Overall study: Histology: about twelve adenocarcinoma, a couple of squamous cell carcinoma, 1 small cell lung cancer. Some 4.1 million productive TCRbeta reads were obtained per sample on average.

Details on this clonotype: What it recognizes is unknown. At one end, the junction sequence differs from germline, possibly due to a read error.

This CDR3 is built from 14 residues. Germline loops: CDR1 MNHNY, CDR2 SVGAGI (reference sequence). Three rounds of nested PCR, following a modified ARM-PCR protocol, produced the TCRbeta library. MiXCR, run by TCRdb on the multiplex PCR reads, gives a single entry per CDR3 protein. The data hold fewer than 120,000 distinct CDR3 sequences, with approximately 87% observed a single time. The template was RNA from unsorted bulk tissue. Study results and caveats: In normal lung, the top 100 clones were significantly more dominant than in tumor. TCR diversity was significantly greater in tumor than normal lung tissue.

Sequenced sample: lung tumor tissue. V gene TRBV6-6 combines with J gene TRBJ1-1; D possibly corresponds to TRBD1 (6 bases). The clonotype originates from a man in his 70s with non-small cell lung cancer. The CDR3 sequence: CAADLTRWDTEAFF. The CDR3 DNA follows: TGTGCCGCAGACCTCACAAGGTGGGACACCGAAGCTTTCTTT.